This T cell receptor (beta chain) was sequenced for a study of blood T cell repertoires in COVID-19. About the study: In each case, the material was cDNA or gDNA derived from T cells, B-cell-depleted T cells, or PBMCs.

Authors' methods: Estimation of nucleated cell counts was performed using reference gene primer amplification. The table came from immunoSEQ multiplex PCR; TCRdb's copy has only in-frame clones and leaves some out. From that table come the V and J calls and clone size; the DNA was used to work out D and trimming. The sample shows about 190,000 clones, about 81% of them seen only once. Recruitment covered about 25 US areas and drew participants whose ages spanned about 18 to 100 years. Participants reported their clinical history, and cohort assignment relied on those reports. Germline V gene lookup returns CDR1 SGHAT and CDR2 FQDESV (reference sequence). The CDR3 extends over 14 amino acids. Trimming shortened V by 0 bases and J by 1 base, and 6 bases separated the two germline ends.

Sequences were obtained from PBMCs or T cells enriched from blood (not recorded which). The receptor comes from a woman aged 25 to 39 who had recovered from COVID-19. The rearrangement links TRBV11-1 to TRBJ1-2; D unresolved. The CDR3 DNA follows: TGTGCCAGCAGCTTAGCGGGGAGTAACTATGGCTACACCTTC. Its protein product is CASSLAGSNYGYTF.